This entry features one T cell receptor (beta chain) sequence. Its cognate antigen has yet to be identified. Nothing much larger sits one base from this clone, and base qualities are not available. The immunoSEQ Assay, a bias-controlled multiplex PCR, was used to amplify TCRbeta CDR3 regions from genomic DNA. Turning to the authors' computational methods: Nucleated cell counts per sample were estimated from amplification of reference gene primers within the assay. To quantify the absolute abundance of each unique TCRbeta CDR3 rearrangement, sequence reads were collapsed and filtered. Productive Simpson clonality was computed per sample as the square root of Simpson's diversity index over productive rearrangements. This is the immuneACCESS table as TCRdb keeps it, with only in-frame sequences that have V and J called. A part of the clones is gone; compared with another copy, unresolved V genes explain less than half, and the rest is unexplained. The DNA gave D and trimming, while V, J and clone size come from that table. The sample yields around 200,000 clones; less than 90% were counted once. Roughly 11% of the sample lies in the top ten.

One collaborating source in Seattle enrolled patients while the patients were actively infected and followed the patients over time throughout the course of disease. Whole blood was collected in K2EDTA tubes by collaborating institutions according to the institutions' own protocols. Collaborator samples were shipped for TCRbeta analysis as frozen whole blood, isolated PBMCs, or DNA extracted from either sample type. This sample stems from a study of blood T cell repertoires in COVID-19 (dated by TCRdb to 2018 to 2020). A note on the overall study: The collaborator samples originated in the United States, Italy and Spain and spanned the acute and convalescent phases of COVID-19. The prospective study material was composed of cDNA or gDNA derived from T cells, B-cell-depleted T cells, or PBMCs. Deeply sampled blood TCRbeta repertoires from subjects exposed to, actively infected with, or recovered from COVID-19 were included in the dataset. The repertoires were made available in a free public database intended to serve as a resource for research on the immune response to SARS-CoV-2. Samples came from the ongoing ImmuneRACE study (first 160 participants) plus 1,254 subjects from 6 global collaborators. A de-identified subject ID, COVID-19 status, age in years and sex were almost always included in the sample metadata. Where HLA class I and class II types were available, the types were taken from metadata supplied by the sample provider, not from assay-based typing. The research as a whole found: How much clinical and demographic metadata was included differed by source and by participant, and the metadata was provided uncurated.

This receptor was identified in a woman aged 60-75 years with COVID-19, enrolled during active disease. Source material: peripheral blood.

The nucleotide sequence reads TGTGCCACCAGGCACGGACAGGGGGTCACTGAAGCTTTCTTT. Its coded protein is CATRHGQGVTEAFF. The receptor chain draws on TRBV15 and TRBJ1-1, with TRBD1 identical over 10 junction bases. V lost 6 bases and J lost 4 bases, and the count of bases not matched to a germline gene is 5. The CDR3 spans 14 residues, from the cysteine through the phenylalanine. The kept DNA is CDR3 alone, 42 bases in frame from the first base. CDR1 and CDR2 are read off the germline V gene (reference sequence) as LNHNV and YYDKDF.